Presented here are 28 T cell receptor beta chains from one specimen sequenced in a study of blood T cell repertoires in COVID-19. TCRdb's table, derived via immunoSEQ multiplex PCR, lists solely in-frame clones and lacks some. This table holds fewer than 500,000 clones, roughly 90% found once. The sequencing sample was made of PBMCs or T cells enriched from blood (not recorded which). The receptors derive from a woman in her thirties with acute COVID-19.

This chain links TRBV18 with TRBJ2-5; no reliable D call. V was clipped by 6 bases and J by 1 base, with 12 bases between them. This CDR3 is built from 14 residues. The V gene's germline CDR1 is KGHSH and CDR2 LQKENI. This chain's CDR3 is CASSPVSVQETQYF. The CDR3 DNA reads TGTGCCAGCTCGCCCGTTTCAGTCCAAGAGACCCAGTACTTC.

The chain links TRBV7-6 to TRBJ1-5, with 7 bases aligning to TRBD1. The CDR3 spans 19 residues. V dropped 5 bases and J dropped 0; count of bases not matched to a gene: 16. Germline CDR1 is SGHVS and CDR2 is FNYEAQ. DNA of the CDR3: TGTGCCAGCAGCGAATCGGATGGGACAGATAGAAATAGCAATCAGCCCCAGCATTTT. It is translated as CASSESDGTDRNSNQPQHF. Full variable domain (rest looked up from reference TRBV7-6 and TRBJ1-5): GAGVSQSPRYKVTKRGQDVALRCDPISGHVSLYWYRQALGQGPEFLTYFNYEAQQDKSGLPNDRFSAERPEGSISTLTIQRTEQRDSAMYRCASSESDGTDRNSNQPQHFGDGTRLSIL.

This chain uses TRBV24-1 with TRBJ2-5, with D possibly TRBD2 on 7 matching bases. Germline V gene sequence: CDR1 KGHDR, CDR2 SFDVKD. V was trimmed by 4 bases and J by 2 bases, leaving 16 bases between them. CDR3 length: 16 residues. The CDR3 protein is CATSEGGGAQQETQYF. The CDR3 nucleotides read TGTGCCACCAGTGAGGGTGGGGGGGCCCAACAAGAGACCCAGTACTTC.

This chain's CDR3 is CASSIEHPGQEYLYGYTF. CDR3 DNA: TGTGCCAGTAGTATAGAGCACCCGGGACAGGAGTACCTTTATGGCTACACCTTC. This chain uses TRBV19 with TRBJ1-2; 8 positions agree with TRBD1. Per germline, CDR1 LNHDA and CDR2 SQIVND (reference sequence). Trimming cost V 0 bases and J 5 bases; bases outside gene matches: 14. The CDR3 spans 18 residues.

The chain is built from TRBV9 and TRBJ1-3; maybe TRBD1 (6 bases). Germline V CDR1 and CDR2: SGDLS, YYNGEE. V was cut by 3 bases and J by 0 bases, with 13 bases left in between. The CDR3 covers 16 residues. The CDR3 coding sequence is TGTGCCAGCAGCGCCAGACAGGTTAGCTCTGGAAACACCATATATTTT. It translates to CASSARQVSSGNTIYF.

For this clone: A read error may explain this, as a much larger clone is one base away. V and J are TRBV7-9 and TRBJ1-1; D is perhaps TRBD1 (5 bases). V lost 1 base and J lost 5, with 14 bases in between. In germline, CDR1 is SEHNR, CDR2 FQNEAQ (reference sequence). The CDR3 is 15 amino acids. CDR3 residues: CASSLGVGLGTEAFF. For the CDR3, the DNA is TGTGCCAGCAGCTTAGGGGTGGGGCTAGGGACTGAAGCTTTCTTT.

There are a few counts of this clone. V is TRBV6-5 and J is TRBJ2-7, with a weak D call TRBD1 (6 bases). The CDR3 consists of 13 residues. CDR1 is MNHEY and CDR2 is SVGAGI in the germline V gene. The V and J ends lost 2 bases and 4 bases respectively, with 9 bases between them. Here the CDR3 DNA reads TGTGCCAGCAGTTACCAGGGGTCGTACGAGCAGTACTTC. Translated: CASSYQGSYEQYF.

The rearrangement links TRBV4-2 to TRBJ2-7; 11 bases are a match to TRBD2. The CDR3 loop spans 17 amino acids. Germline trimming cut 3 bases from V and 6 bases from J; bases unmatched to any gene: 13. CDR1 is LGHNA and CDR2 is YNFKEQ in the germline V gene. CDR3 amino acids: CASSHQTSGEYLPEQYF. CDR3 sequence (DNA): TGTGCCAGCAGCCATCAGACTAGCGGGGAATACCTTCCCGAGCAGTACTTC.

The V and J genes are TRBV12-1 and TRBJ1-1; the D call TRBD1 from the table was never checked on the DNA. TRBV12-1 is listed as a pseudogene. The CDR3 sequence is 14 residues long. CDR3 region: CASSFWQGKSEAFF. The CDR3 bases are TGTGCCAGCAGCTTTTGGCAGGGAAAGTCTGAAGCTTTCTTT.

This chain joins TRBV7-9 and TRBJ1-2; no firm D call. CDR3 size: 14 residues. The germline gives CDR1 SEHNR, CDR2 FQNEAQ (reference sequence). V shed 1 base and J shed 1 base, with 7 bases lying between them. DNA for the CDR3: TGTGCCAGCAGCTTAGTTGCGAGTAACTATGGCTACACCTTC. This translates into CASSLVASNYGYTF.

The chain carries TRBV7-9 and TRBJ1-1, with a tentative D call TRBD1 (5 bases). The length of the CDR3 is 13 residues. V gave up 6 bases and J gave up 6 bases, with 14 bases separating them. In germline, CDR1 is SEHNR, CDR2 FQNEAQ (reference sequence). CDR3 sequence (DNA): TGTGCCAGCAGGTTCAGGGAAGTCCCTGAAGCTTTCTTT. Residues: CASRFREVPEAFF.

Only a few counts were recorded for this clone. The rearrangement links TRBV12-3 or TRBV12-4 to TRBJ1-2; D is uncertain. This CDR3 is built from 13 residues. With 1 base removed from V and 8 bases from J, the gap between germline ends came to 11 bases. Here the CDR3 reads CASSLVTSRGYTF. The CDR3 nucleotides are TGTGCCAGCAGTTTAGTCACCTCCAGGGGCTACACCTTC.

The chain couples TRBV6-5 to TRBJ2-7, with 9 bases identical to TRBD1. The CDR3 loop spans 14 amino acids. The ends lost 6 bases at V and 4 bases at J; junction bases unmatched: 7. Germline lookup yields CDR1 MNHEY and CDR2 SVGAGI. CDR3 loop: CASRDRQGVYEQYF. CDR3 sequence (DNA): TGTGCCAGCAGGGACCGACAGGGGGTGTACGAGCAGTACTTC.

The chain is built from TRBV7-8 and TRBJ1-4; D unresolved. In germline, CDR1 is SGHVS, CDR2 FQNEAQ. The V end was cut by 1 base, the J end by 7 bases, with 13 bases between. The CDR3 covers 15 residues. As DNA, the CDR3 is TGTGCCAGCAGCTTAGAGAGAGTTAGTGGTGAAAAACTGTTTTTT. Its protein product is CASSLERVSGEKLFF.

The sample holds one count of this clone. This chain joins TRBV19 and TRBJ2-3; 9 bases are a match to TRBD2. The CDR3 runs 14 residues. V shed 7 bases and J 3 bases; nucleotides not matched to a gene: 5. CDR1 and CDR2 from the germline V gene are LNHDA and SQIVND (reference sequence). The CDR3 loop is CASTSGVSTDTQYF. In nucleotides, the CDR3 is TGTGCCAGTACTAGCGGGGTTTCGACAGATACGCAGTATTTT.

The chain recombines TRBV15 with TRBJ1-1, with 7 bases matching TRBD1. With V trimmed by 0 bases and J by 3 bases, 4 bases remained unmatched. This CDR3 has 15 amino acids. Germline V gene lookup returns CDR1 LNHNV and CDR2 YYDKDF (reference sequence). CDR3 residues: CATSRDRQGDTEAFF. The CDR3, as DNA: TGTGCCACCAGCAGAGATCGACAGGGAGACACTGAAGCTTTCTTT. Using reference TRBV15 and TRBJ1-1 for the parts outside the CDR3, the full variable domain is DAMVIQNPRYQVTQFGKPVTLSCSQTLNHNVMYWYQQKSSQAPKLLFHYYDKDFNNEADTPDNFQSRRPNTSFCFLDIRSPGLGDTAMYLCATSRDRQGDTEAFFGQGTRLTVV.

CDR3 residues: CATSRETPLDTEAFF. In nucleotides, the CDR3 is TGTGCCACCAGCAGGGAGACTCCTCTAGACACTGAAGCTTTCTTT. This chain connects TRBV15 to TRBJ1-1; unclear D gene. This CDR3 region has 15 residues. V lost 3 bases and J 3 bases, leaving 14 bases between the germline ends. Germline lookup yields CDR1 LNHNV and CDR2 YYDKDF (reference sequence).

This clone is a singleton in its sample. The chain uses TRBV2 and TRBJ1-1, with TRBD1 as a possible D gene (6 bases). The CDR3 extends over 14 amino acids. Between the trimmed V and J ends, which lost 7 bases and 5 bases, there was a span of 17 bases. The germline gives CDR1 SNHLY, CDR2 FYNNEI. Here the CDR3 reads CASILMTGETEAFF. In DNA form, the CDR3 reads TGTGCCAGCATCTTAATGACAGGAGAAACTGAAGCTTTCTTT.

This chain links TRBV3-1 (or the pseudogene TRBV3-2) with TRBJ2-1; TRBD2 matches at 12 bases. V dropped 2 bases and J dropped 7; count of bases not matched to a gene: 9. The CDR3 spans 17 residues. Germline V gene sequence: CDR1 LGHDT, CDR2 YNNKEL (reference sequence). The CDR3 is CASSQLPRLAGVNEQFF. The CDR3 DNA sequence: TGTGCCAGCAGCCAACTTCCTCGACTAGCGGGGGTAAATGAGCAGTTCTTC.

The chain combines TRBV7-2 with TRBJ2-7; 7 bases are shared with TRBD1. After removal of 8 bases from V and 1 base from J, the junction contained 8 bases not matched to a gene. Germline assignment: CDR1 SGHTA and CDR2 FQGNSA. The CDR3 has 14 residues. CDR3 residues: CASGNPGQSYEQYF. Written as DNA, the CDR3 is TGTGCCAGCGGGAACCCGGGACAGTCCTACGAGCAGTACTTC.

The chain employs TRBV7-8 and TRBJ1-3, with a weak D call TRBD1 (6 bases). Germline CDR1 reads SGHVS; CDR2 reads FQNEAQ. The CDR3 sequence is 15 residues long. V was trimmed by 4 bases and J by 3 bases, leaving 13 bases between them. The CDR3 DNA follows: TGTGCCAGCAGCTCCCGAATACAGGGTGGAAACACCATATATTTT. Translated, it gives CASSSRIQGGNTIYF.

The chain is built from TRBV5-6 and TRBJ1-4; 8 bases are a match to TRBD1. The CDR3 runs to 15 residues. The germline gives CDR1 SGHDT, CDR2 YYEEEE. The junction had 6 bases not matched to a gene; V was cut back by 4 bases and J by 4 bases. The CDR3 coding sequence is TGTGCCAGCAGCCTAGGGACAGGTATTAATGAAAAACTGTTTTTT. Protein: CASSLGTGINEKLFF. The variable domain in full, completed from reference TRBV5-6 and TRBJ1-4, reads DAGVTQSPTHLIKTRGQQVTLRCSPKSGHDTVSWYQQALGQGPQFIFQYYEEEERQRGNFPDRFSGHQFPNYSSELNVNALLLGDSALYLCASSLGTGINEKLFFGSGTQLSVL.

CDR3 sequence reads: CATSGRGQGRTGELFF. The CDR3, as DNA: TGTGCCACCAGTGGGAGGGGACAGGGGAGAACCGGGGAGCTGTTTTTT. This chain connects TRBV24-1 to TRBJ2-2, with 10 nucleotides matching TRBD1. CDR3 length equals 16 residues. Per the germline V gene, CDR1 is KGHDR and CDR2 is SFDVKD. V lost 5 bases to trimming and J lost 5 bases; unmatched junction nucleotides: 7.

The V call is TRBV7-2, the J call TRBJ2-1; TRBD2 matches at 12 bases. Germline assignment: CDR1 SGHTA and CDR2 FQGNSA. V lost 4 bases and J lost 10; bases outside the gene matches: 8. The CDR3 length is 15 residues. The CDR3 region is CASSSTSGGFLEQFF. Written as DNA, the CDR3 is TGTGCCAGCAGCTCGACTAGCGGGGGATTTCTCGAGCAGTTCTTC. Supplemented by reference TRBV7-2 and TRBJ2-1, the full variable domain reads GAGVSQSPSNKVTEKGKDVELRCDPISGHTALYWYRQSLGQGLEFLIYFQGNSAPDKSGLPSDRFSAERTGGSVSTLTIQRTQQEDSAVYLCASSSTSGGFLEQFFGPGTRLTVL.

Only a few counts were recorded for this clone. The chain has TRBV27 and TRBJ1-6; TRBD1 aligns across 9 bases. Germline V gene sequence: CDR1 MNHEY, CDR2 SMNVEV (reference sequence). J was trimmed by 9 bases and V by 7 bases; bases with no gene match: 19. The CDR3 extends over 18 amino acids. CDR3 coding DNA: TGTGCCAGCACCCCTTTCACAGGGGGCGCGGCCCAAAGTTCACCCCTCCACTTT. This codes for CASTPFTGGAAQSSPLHF.

The chain employs TRBV30 and TRBJ2-7; D may be TRBD2 (5 bases). The CDR3 is made up of 12 amino acids. Trimming shortened V by 6 bases and J by 2 bases, and 11 bases separated the two germline ends. Per the germline V gene, CDR1 is GTSNPN and CDR2 is SVGIG (reference sequence). Here the CDR3 reads CACQRDAYEQYF. The CDR3 DNA reads TGTGCCTGTCAACGGGATGCCTACGAGCAGTACTTC. Looking up the rest from reference TRBV30 and TRBJ2-7 gives the full variable domain: SQTIHQWPATLVQPVGSPLSLECTVEGTSNPNLYWYRQAAGRGLQLLFYSVGIGQISSEVPQNLSASRPQDRQFILSSKKLLLSDSGFYLCACQRDAYEQYFGPGTRLTVT.

The CDR3 reads CASSLVAGGPNTGELFF. The CDR3 DNA reads TGTGCCAGCAGCTTAGTCGCGGGGGGGCCGAACACCGGGGAGCTGTTTTTT. V gene TRBV7-9 combines with J gene TRBJ2-2; 9 bases map to TRBD2. The CDR3 sequence is 17 residues long. CDR1 SEHNR and CDR2 FQNEAQ come from the germline V gene (reference sequence). J gave up 0 bases and V 1 base, and 3 bases lay outside the gene matches.

V and J are TRBV9 and TRBJ2-7; TRBD1 matches 9 bases. The CDR3 is made up of 15 amino acids. Trimming cost V 3 bases and J 2 bases; bases outside gene matches: 6. Germline values: CDR1 SGDLS, CDR2 YYNGEE. In nucleotides, the CDR3 is TGTGCCAGCAGCGCTTCCGGGACAGGGACCTACGAGCAGTACTTC. This sequence encodes CASSASGTGTYEQYF.